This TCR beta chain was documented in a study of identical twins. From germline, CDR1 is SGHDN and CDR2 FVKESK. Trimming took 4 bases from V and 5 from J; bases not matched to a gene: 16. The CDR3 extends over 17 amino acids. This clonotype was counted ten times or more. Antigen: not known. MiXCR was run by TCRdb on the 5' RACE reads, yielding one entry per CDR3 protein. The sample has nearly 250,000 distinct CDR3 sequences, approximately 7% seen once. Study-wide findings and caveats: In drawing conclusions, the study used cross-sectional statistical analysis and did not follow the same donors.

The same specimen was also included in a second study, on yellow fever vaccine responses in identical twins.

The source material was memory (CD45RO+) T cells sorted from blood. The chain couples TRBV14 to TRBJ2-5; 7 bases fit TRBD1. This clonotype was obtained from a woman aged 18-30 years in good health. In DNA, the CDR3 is TGTGCCAGCAGCCCTAAGTGGCGACAGGGCACCAGGGAGACCCAGTACTTC. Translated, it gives CASSPKWRQGTRETQYF.